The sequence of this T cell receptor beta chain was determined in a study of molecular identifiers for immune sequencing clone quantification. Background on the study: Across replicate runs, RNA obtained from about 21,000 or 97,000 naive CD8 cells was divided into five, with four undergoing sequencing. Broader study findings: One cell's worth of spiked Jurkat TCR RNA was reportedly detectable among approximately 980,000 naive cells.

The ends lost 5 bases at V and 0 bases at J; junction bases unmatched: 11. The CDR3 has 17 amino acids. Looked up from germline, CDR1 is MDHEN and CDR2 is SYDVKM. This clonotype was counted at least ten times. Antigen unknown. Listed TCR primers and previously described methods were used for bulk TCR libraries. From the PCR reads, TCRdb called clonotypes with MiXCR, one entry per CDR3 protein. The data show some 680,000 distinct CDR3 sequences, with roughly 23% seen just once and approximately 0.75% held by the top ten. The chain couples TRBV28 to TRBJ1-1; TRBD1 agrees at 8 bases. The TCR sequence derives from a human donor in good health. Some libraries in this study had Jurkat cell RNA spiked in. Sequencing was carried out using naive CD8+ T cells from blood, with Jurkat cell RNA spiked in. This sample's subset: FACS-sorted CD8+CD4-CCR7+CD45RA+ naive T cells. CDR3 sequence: CASSVDRAAILNTEAFF. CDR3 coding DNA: TGTGCCAGCAGTGTGGACAGGGCGGCCATCTTGAACACTGAAGCTTTCTTT.